Following are 28 T cell receptor beta chains from one sample sequenced in a study of CD8+CD57+ T cells in acquired aplastic anemia. Using genomic DNA as the template, TCR beta VDJ and CDR3 profiling was carried out. TCRdb ran MiXCR on the reads and lists one entry per CDR3 protein. The sample consists of about 220,000 distinct CDR3 sequences, 34% of them appearing once. The sample consisted of sorted CD4+, CD8+, or CD8+CD57+ T cells (not recorded which) from PBMCs. These receptors were collected from a human donor in good health, serving as a control.

CDR3 region: CASSQVSVGPYNEQFF. CDR3 nucleotides: TGCGCCAGCAGCCAAGTATCCGTAGGACCCTACAATGAGCAGTTCTTC. V and J are TRBV4-1 and TRBJ2-1; D not certain. Germline CDR1 MGHRA, CDR2 YSYEKL. This CDR3 spans 16 amino acids. Deletions cut 1 base from V and 2 bases from J, with 12 bases between.

This clonotype was observed a few times. V and J are TRBV7-9 and TRBJ1-1; the D gene is possibly TRBD1 (5 bases). The CDR3 sequence is 14 residues long. Per the germline V gene, CDR1 is SEHNR and CDR2 is FQNEAQ (reference sequence). Between the trimmed V and J ends, which lost 1 base and 6 bases, there was a span of 12 bases. CDR3 coding DNA: TGTGCCAGCAGCTTAGAGCATTCGACAGCTGAAGCTTTCTTT. Its protein is CASSLEHSTAEAFF. Complete variable domain (other parts from reference TRBV7-9 and TRBJ1-1): DTGVSQNPRHKITKRGQNVTFRCDPISEHNRLYWYRQTLGQGPEFLTYFQNEAQLEKSRLLSDRFSAERPKGSFSTLEIQRTEQGDSAMYLCASSLEHSTAEAFFGQGTRLTVV.

This sequence joins TRBV2 and TRBJ1-2; 8 nucleotides line up with TRBD1. The CDR3 totals 14 residues. Germline V gene sequence: CDR1 SNHLY, CDR2 FYNNEI. Trimming cost V 6 bases and J 5 bases; bases outside gene matches: 8. The CDR3 region is CASSQMGTGYGYTF. CDR3 DNA: TGTGCCAGCAGCCAAATGGGGACAGGATATGGCTACACCTTC.

For this clonotype: Its ends do not fully match the called genes, so a read error is possible. The gene calls are TRBV30 and TRBJ2-7; tentatively, D is TRBD2 (6 bases). From germline, CDR1 is GTSNPN and CDR2 SVGIG (reference sequence). The CDR3 extends over 14 amino acids. DNA of the CDR3: TGTGCCTGGAGGAAGACCGGGAGCTCCTACGCGCAGTACTTC. This encodes CAWRKTGSSYAQYF.

There are a few counts of this clonotype. The J gene is TRBJ2-2, the V gene TRBV7-3; 9 positions match TRBD2. This CDR3 has 15 amino acids. Trimming took 6 bases from V and 4 from J; bases not matched to a gene: 6. Germline V CDR1 and CDR2: SGHTA, FQGTGA. CDR3 residues: CASSYSGSGTGELFF. The CDR3, as DNA: TGTGCCAGCAGTTATAGCGGGAGCGGCACCGGGGAGCTGTTTTTT.

This clonotype showed up many times. The CDR3 region has the DNA TGTGCCATCTCGGACCGGCACCCCTACGAGCAGTACTTC. Translated, it gives CAISDRHPYEQYF. The chain uses TRBV6-2 or TRBV6-3 and TRBJ2-7; D not certain. Between the trimmed V and J ends, which lost 10 bases and 2 bases, there was a span of 15 bases. Germline CDR1 and CDR2: MNHEY and SVGEGT. CDR3 length: 13 amino acids.

This clonotype occurred many times. The chain uses TRBV4-1 and TRBJ1-2, with 9 bases identical to TRBD1. CDR3 length: 16 amino acids. Unmatched junction bases numbered 13, after V lost 3 bases and J lost 8 bases. Germline-derived CDR1 and CDR2 are MGHRA and YSYEKL. CDR3 sequence: CASSQTPGQGTGGYTF. Written as DNA, the CDR3 is TGCGCCAGCAGCCAGACCCCCGGACAGGGGACGGGCGGCTACACCTTC.

The V call is TRBV7-9, the J call TRBJ2-2; TRBD2 agrees at 10 bases. V lost 7 bases and J lost 14; bases outside the gene matches: 4. The CDR3 runs 11 residues. Germline CDR1 reads SEHNR; CDR2 reads FQNEAQ (reference sequence). The CDR3 spells CASTQRGGLFF. The CDR3 nucleotides are TGTGCCAGCACGCAGCGGGGGGGCCTGTTTTTT. The full variable domain, completed using reference TRBV7-9 and TRBJ2-2, is DTGVSQNPRHKITKRGQNVTFRCDPISEHNRLYWYRQTLGQGPEFLTYFQNEAQLEKSRLLSDRFSAERPKGSFSTLEIQRTEQGDSAMYLCASTQRGGLFFGEGSRLTVL.

The V gene is TRBV6-1, the J gene TRBJ2-3, with 10 bases matching TRBD2. The CDR3 has 15 amino acids. Per the germline V gene, CDR1 is MNHNS and CDR2 is SASEGT. The ends lost 6 bases at V and 1 base at J; junction bases unmatched: 4. The CDR3 sequence is CASRPLAGGTDTQYF. CDR3 in DNA: TGTGCCAGCAGACCCCTAGCGGGGGGCACAGATACGCAGTATTTT.

This clonotype has at least ten counts. The J gene is TRBJ1-5, the V gene TRBV5-1; D gene unclear. Trimming shortened V by 0 bases and J by 3 bases, and 4 bases separated the two germline ends. CDR1 and CDR2 from the germline V gene are SGHRS and YFSETQ. CDR3 size: 13 residues. The CDR3 loop is CASSLEINQPQHF. CDR3 in DNA: TGCGCCAGCAGCTTGGAGATCAATCAGCCCCAGCATTTT.

This clonotype has just a few counts. This sequence joins TRBV24-1 and TRBJ2-1; 13 nucleotides align to TRBD2. Trimming removed 6 bases from V and 13 bases from J; junction bases left unmatched: 8. The CDR3 is 14 amino acids. CDR1 is KGHDR and CDR2 is SFDVKD in the germline V gene. CDR3 nucleotide sequence: TGTGCCACCAGTAGGACTAGCGGGAGCCCCCGACAGTTCTTC. Its protein product is CATSRTSGSPRQFF.

In this sample, this clonotype turned up a few times. This may come from a read error, since a much larger clone is one base off. V and J are TRBV7-9 and TRBJ2-7, with D maybe TRBD1 (5 bases). Germline values: CDR1 SEHNR, CDR2 FQNEAQ (reference sequence). The CDR3 spans 14 residues. CDR3 residues: CASSPTERSYEQYF. CDR3 bases: TGCGCCAGCAGCCCGACAGAGAGGTCCTACGAGCAGTACTTC.

This rearrangement joins TRBV9 to TRBJ2-1; D is possibly TRBD2 (6 bases). V was shortened by 3 bases and J by 5 bases, with 15 bases between the two germline ends. The CDR3 loop spans 15 amino acids. Per germline, CDR1 SGDLS and CDR2 YYNGEE. The CDR3 loop is CASSAGGTPHNEQFF. For the CDR3, the DNA is TGTGCCAGCAGCGCTGGGGGGACGCCCCACAATGAGCAGTTCTTC.

This rearrangement joins TRBV20-1 to TRBJ2-5, with 10 bases that match TRBD1. Trimming removed 6 bases from V and 0 bases from J; junction bases left unmatched: 4. Germline assignment: CDR1 DFQATT and CDR2 SNEGSKA (reference sequence). The CDR3 runs to 14 residues. CDR3 DNA sequence: TGCAGTGCGTCGGGACAGGGGAACCAAGAGACCCAGTACTTC. It specifies CSASGQGNQETQYF.

Concerning this clonotype itself: This sequence may be a read error, since a much larger clone differs from it by one base. This chain connects TRBV15 to TRBJ2-7; 10 bases align to TRBD1. The CDR3 has 14 residues. Germline CDR1 is LNHNV and CDR2 is YYDKDF (reference sequence). DNA of the CDR3: TGTACCACCAGAACCGGGACAGGGGTAGATCAGCAGTACTTC. The encoded protein is CTTRTGTGVDQQYF.

This clonotype came up many times. This chain links TRBV7-9 with TRBJ1-2; D may be TRBD1 (5 bases). Germline V gives CDR1 SEHNR, CDR2 FQNEAQ (reference sequence). The CDR3 loop spans 12 amino acids. The V and J ends lost 1 base and 7 bases respectively, with 7 bases between them. Here the CDR3 DNA reads TGTGCCAGCAGCTTAGTCGGGGGTGGCTACACCTTC. Translation gives CASSLVGGGYTF.

The chain uses TRBV4-1 and TRBJ2-4; TRBD2 matches 9 bases. Germline loops: CDR1 MGHRA, CDR2 YSYEKL. V lost 1 base to trimming and J lost 0 bases; unmatched junction nucleotides: 7. CDR3 size: 18 residues. In DNA form, the CDR3 reads TGCGCCAGCAGCCAAGCCAGAGGACTAGCGCTAGCCAAAAACATTCAGTACTTC. Its protein is CASSQARGLALAKNIQYF.

This clonotype was found a few times. This chain connects TRBV5-1 to TRBJ1-2, with TRBD1 matching 9 bases. CDR3 length: 16 amino acids. V lost 0 bases, J lost 4 bases, and 7 bases stayed unmatched. CDR1 is SGHRS and CDR2 is YFSETQ in the germline V gene. This CDR3 is CASSLGLTGGPYGYTF. CDR3 nucleotides: TGCGCCAGCAGCTTGGGGCTAACAGGGGGCCCCTATGGCTACACCTTC.

V gene TRBV6-1 combines with J gene TRBJ2-5; D may be TRBD1 (6 bases). The V gene lost 5 bases and the J gene lost 5 bases, with 15 bases spanning the gap. This CDR3 has 14 residues. CDR1 is MNHNS and CDR2 is SASEGT in the germline V gene. The CDR3 loop is CASSRQGYGETQYF. In nucleotides, the CDR3 is TGTGCCAGCAGTCGTCAGGGGTATGGGGAGACCCAGTACTTC.

This clonotype has only one observation. A much larger clone lies one base from this, so it may be a read error. V and J are TRBV7-3 and TRBJ2-2; D unresolved. CDR3 length: 12 amino acids. Trimming removed 0 bases at V and 7 bases at J, with 3 bases between. CDR1 SGHTA and CDR2 FQGTGA come from the germline V gene. CDR3 coding DNA: TGTGCCAGCAGCTTAACTAACGGGGAGCTGTTTTTT. This translates into CASSLTNGELFF.

This clonotype was detected a few times. The rearrangement uses TRBV5-1 and TRBJ1-3; no clear D gene. CDR3 length: 16 amino acids. The ends were cut back, 0 bases at V and 1 base at J, with 11 bases in the middle. Germline assignment: CDR1 SGHRS and CDR2 YFSETQ. CDR3 residues: CASSLGPWVSGNTIYF. The CDR3 region has the DNA TGCGCCAGCAGCTTGGGGCCGTGGGTTTCTGGAAACACCATATATTTT.

This clonotype was recorded at least ten times. The chain is built from TRBV19 and TRBJ2-5, with D tentatively TRBD2 (6 bases). The V gene lost 8 bases and the J gene lost 4 bases, with 14 bases spanning the gap. The CDR3 has 13 residues. Germline V gene sequence: CDR1 LNHDA, CDR2 SQIVND (reference sequence). CDR3 sequence reads: CASQGRGRETQYF. The CDR3 coding sequence is TGTGCCAGTCAAGGCCGGGGGAGAGAGACCCAGTACTTC.

On this clonotype itself: Mismatch with germline at one junction end may stem from a read error. The rearrangement links TRBV7-2 to TRBJ1-1; no definite D call. CDR1 and CDR2 from the germline V gene are SGHTA and FQGNSA. This CDR3 contains 14 residues. The CDR3 sequence is CANSLFGSSTEAFF. CDR3 coding DNA: TGTGCCAACAGCTTATTTGGATCGAGCACTGAAGCTTTCTTT.

This clonotype was observed at least ten times. In nucleotides, the CDR3 is TGTGCCAGCAGTCCCGTGGAGAGCTCCTACAATGAGCAGTTCTTC. As protein: CASSPVESSYNEQFF. The J gene is TRBJ2-1, the V gene TRBV14; D unresolved. V lost 6 bases and J lost 0, with 12 bases in between. Germline-derived CDR1 and CDR2 are SGHDN and FVKESK. The CDR3 is made up of 15 amino acids.

This clonotype was recorded many times. The V call is TRBV7-8, the J call TRBJ1-5; TRBD1 agrees at 8 bases. The CDR3 runs to 12 residues. Germline loops: CDR1 SGHVS, CDR2 FQNEAQ. Germline trimming cut 8 bases from V and 4 bases from J; bases unmatched to any gene: 1. The DNA of the CDR3 is TGTGCCAGCGGACAGGGTAATCAGCCCCAGCATTTT. Translation: CASGQGNQPQHF.

Only a few counts were recorded for this clonotype. This CDR3 reads CASTTANTEAFF. The DNA of the CDR3 is TGTGCCAGCACGACAGCGAACACTGAAGCTTTCTTT. The genes are TRBV14 and TRBJ1-1; a weak D match, TRBD1 (5 bases). Germline V lookup: CDR1 SGHDN, CDR2 FVKESK. The germline V and J ends were trimmed by 7 bases and 1 base, with 7 bases remaining between them. The CDR3 has 12 amino acids.

CDR3: CASSDSASGIWVNEQFF. The CDR3 DNA sequence: TGCGCCAGCAGTGATTCGGCTAGCGGAATATGGGTCAATGAGCAGTTCTTC. The chain recombines TRBV10-1 with TRBJ2-1; 7 bases align to TRBD2. With V trimmed by 3 bases and J by 6 bases, 14 bases remained unmatched. This CDR3 spans 17 amino acids. Germline CDR1 WNHNN, CDR2 SYGVQD (reference sequence).

This chain uses TRBV9 with TRBJ2-1; TRBD1 matches at 7 bases. Unmatched junction bases numbered 7, after V lost 4 bases and J lost 3 bases. This CDR3 is built from 15 residues. CDR1 is SGDLS, CDR2 YYNGEE, per germline. CDR3 coding DNA: TGTGCCAGCAGCCCCCGACAGGGAATCTACAATGAGCAGTTCTTC. It yields the protein CASSPRQGIYNEQFF.